This TCR beta chain was found in a study of T cell changes during pregnancy in multiple sclerosis (dated by TCRdb to between 2017 and 2020). Describing the broader study: The study examined how the T cell repertoire changed over the course of pregnancy in women with multiple sclerosis.

With regard to this clone: Its antigen specificity is not known. There are no base qualities to consult, and no much larger clone falls within one base.

Library preparation used the immunoSEQ multiplex PCR assay. TCRdb limited this immuneACCESS table to in-frame rearrangements with V and J called. A share of clones is missing; checked studies link under half to unresolved V genes, and the rest is unexplained. The sample records 80,000 to 100,000 clones, 75% to 95% of which are singletons. Of the sample, about 1.7% falls within the top ten clones. At the junction V is shortened by 3 bases and J by 3 bases, with 11 bases in between. Measured from the cysteine to the phenylalanine, the CDR3 is 14 residues long. Left in the record is the CDR3 DNA by itself, 42 bases read in frame from the first base. CDR1 SGHRS and CDR2 YFSETQ were looked up in the germline V gene.

This TCR was sampled from a female donor in good health, enrolled as a control in a pregnancy study. The rearranged chain carries TRBV5-1 and TRBJ2-3, and the D gene may be TRBD1, 5 bases matching. Sample: peripheral blood, taken after pregnancy. CDR3 loop: CASSSRTLTDTQYF. The nucleotide sequence is given as TGCGCCAGCAGCTCAAGGACACTAACAGATACGCAGTATTTT.